This T cell receptor beta chain emerged from a study of cytomegalovirus exposure and HLA in healthy donors. Study-wide results and limits: Testing in vitro showed a few CMV-associated chains specific for CMV antigens.

Germline V lookup: CDR1 SQVTM, CDR2 ANQGSEA. The CDR3 contains 15 residues. The V end lost 3 bases, the J end lost 4 bases, and 19 bases lay between the germline ends. Profiling relied on immunoSEQ multiplex PCR, and the TCRdb table lists in-frame clones only, not all of them. This sample has 150,000 to 200,000 clones, with roughly 80% found just once. Comment on this clone: Its target is unknown.

Donors were drawn from the approximately 120-subject validation cohort, separate from the 666-subject first cohort. This chain uses TRBV29-1 with TRBJ2-7; possibly TRBD2 for D (6 bases). The specimen sequenced was PBMCs. The receptor's source is a woman aged 18-29 years in good health and CMV-seropositive. CDR3 amino acids: CSVEEGTLLTYEQYF. The CDR3 DNA reads TGCAGCGTTGAGGAGGGCACCCTCTTGACGTACGAGCAGTACTTC.